The rows below give T cell receptor beta chains drawn from one sample of a study of beta chain features in type 1 diabetes. Profiled with immunoSEQ multiplex PCR; TCRdb holds only in-frame clones, not every one. Seen here are around 160,000 clones, approximately 52% observed once, and the top ten hold around 0.42%. Sequencing was performed on Tregs from blood. The source is a man aged 18 to 29 in good health. Each CDR3 is given with its conserved first and last residue. Fields, in order: V gene, J gene, CDR3 protein.

>TRBV27|TRBJ2-7
CASRTGSSYEQYF
>TRBV9|TRBJ2-1
CASSVDRQISYNEQFF
>TRBV7-2|TRBJ2-5
CASSLAGGETQYF
>TRBV18|TRBJ1-5
CASRAGERQPQHF
>TRBV5-4|TRBJ1-2
CASSLGDTYGYTF
>TRBV6-5|TRBJ2-2
CASSYHPSANTGELFF
>TRBV7-2|TRBJ2-5
CASSSDREQETQYF
>TRBV18|TRBJ1-2
CASSPPRSSYGYTF
>TRBV19|TRBJ2-3
CASSSLDTQYF
>TRBV30|TRBJ1-6
CAWSLGTGVIEALHF
>TRBV6-5|TRBJ1-1
CASTQDRGWTEAFF
>TRBV5-1|TRBJ1-1
CASSPADRGRNTEAFF
>TRBV18|TRBJ2-1
CASSQDRAPEQFF
>TRBV5-1|TRBJ1-2
CASSLVGRGYTF
>TRBV7-2|TRBJ2-7
CASSLGSGRAREQYF
>TRBV28|TRBJ2-1
CASSTGQSYNEQFF
>TRBV15|TRBJ2-1
CATKRGQGANEQFF
>TRBV2|TRBJ1-1
CASSEAGTGVVKIEAFF
>TRBV10-3|TRBJ2-7
CATLGQPAYEQYF
>TRBV19|TRBJ2-1
CASSTGLAGGVEQFF
>TRBV25-1|TRBJ1-1
CASIPQSGWEAFF
>TRBV4-3|TRBJ2-3
CASSQAPLRGLGDTQYF
>TRBV27|TRBJ2-7
CASRGLLIYEQYF
>TRBV28|TRBJ2-5
CASSFPLAGSQETQYF
>TRBV29-1|TRBJ1-2
CSVVGQGAGGYTF
>TRBV7-9|TRBJ2-3
CASTLAGLRTDTQYF
>TRBV7-2|TRBJ2-7
CASSLNWGRPYEQYF
>TRBV7-9|TRBJ2-7
CASSIGQGTYEQYF
>TRBV13|TRBJ2-7
CASSLASGGSYEQYF
>TRBV7-3|TRBJ2-2
CASQGTGELFF
>TRBV5-6|.
CASSLPQDYEQYF
>TRBV9|TRBJ1-1
CASSLQGFGTEAFF
>TRBV2|TRBJ1-5
CASRESGGKNQPQHF
>TRBV6-5|TRBJ1-6
CASSDNSPLHF
>TRBV6-6|TRBJ1-1
CASSSQRALTEAFF
>TRBV27|TRBJ2-3
CASSLIGHLQDTQYF
>TRBV4-1|TRBJ2-3
CASSPWGETDTQYF
>TRBV2|TRBJ2-5
CASTERGRKETQYF
>TRBV6-5|TRBJ2-7
CASRRQGNYEQYF
>TRBV5-1|TRBJ1-1
CASSLDTGTLNTEAFF
>TRBV23-1|TRBJ2-7
CASSQSRSGDGSYEQYF
>TRBV5-8|TRBJ1-4
CASSRGTGMVPYEKLFF
>TRBV28|TRBJ1-3
CASSFRFSGNTIYF
>TRBV19|TRBJ2-1
CASSYLQGYEQFF
>TRBV7-7|TRBJ2-1
CASSLWWHEQFF
>TRBV28|TRBJ2-7
CASSLYWTSGSYEQYF
>TRBV4-3|TRBJ2-5
CASSQDPGLAGGKTQYF
>TRBV7-2|TRBJ2-3
CASSRESITDTQYF
>TRBV7-9|TRBJ2-7
CASSSDRDLSYEQYF
>TRBV28|TRBJ2-5
CASSFAVETQYF
>TRBV18|TRBJ2-5
CASSFTGLAGFQETQYF
>TRBV6-5|TRBJ2-7
CASEGTSGSYEQYF
>TRBV7-2|TRBJ2-3
CASSLVSLAGGPWTQYF
>TRBV5-1|TRBJ2-5
CASSWGTSGTTQETQYF